The 12 T cell receptor beta chains presented below share a single source sample, sequenced in a study of cytomegalovirus exposure and HLA in healthy donors. The PCR ran on 60 Vbeta and 13 Jbeta primers. The data were produced by immunoSEQ multiplex PCR, yet TCRdb's version contains in-frame clones alone and is incomplete. The sample records roughly 130,000 clones, 8.5% to 10% being singletons. Sequencing used PBMCs. The receptors were gathered from a man aged 35-49 years in good health and CMV-seronegative.

This clone was observed a handful of times. This rearrangement joins TRBV11-2 to TRBJ2-1; 7 positions agree with TRBD2. Germline V gene lookup returns CDR1 SGHAT and CDR2 FQNNGV. The junction had 11 bases not matched to a gene; V was cut back by 8 bases and J by 16 bases. The length of the CDR3 is 11 residues. This chain's CDR3 is CASSSSGVIFF. DNA for the CDR3: TGTGCCAGCTCTTCCAGCGGGGTGATATTCTTC. The full variable domain, rest sourced from reference TRBV11-2 and TRBJ2-1, is EAGVAQSPRYKIIEKRQSVAFWCNPISGHATLYWYQQILGQGPKLLIQFQNNGVVDDSQLPKDRFSAERLKGVDSTLKIQPAKLEDSAVYLCASSSSGVIFFGPGTRLTVL.

This clone was seen only a few times. The chain is built from TRBV19 and TRBJ2-3; TRBD2 aligns across 10 bases. With V trimmed by 10 bases and J by 4 bases, 14 bases remained unmatched. Germline V gene data show CDR1 as LNHDA and CDR2 as SQIVND (reference sequence). The CDR3 extends over 16 amino acids. As DNA, the CDR3 is TGTGCCACTTCGAGGGGTAAGCGGGGGGGCGCAGATACGCAGTATTTT. Translating it yields CATSRGKRGGADTQYF.

The chain combines TRBV9 with TRBJ2-2; tentatively, D is TRBD1 (6 bases). Per the germline V gene, CDR1 is SGDLS and CDR2 is YYNGEE. V was clipped by 0 bases and J by 0 bases, with 9 bases between them. This CDR3 contains 16 residues. CDR3 nucleotide sequence: TGTGCCAGCAGCGTAGCTTCAGGGGCGAACACCGGGGAGCTGTTTTTT. Translation: CASSVASGANTGELFF.

There are a few counts of this clone. J is TRBJ2-1 and V is TRBV11-2, with D possibly being TRBD1 (6 bases). The CDR3 is made up of 15 amino acids. The V end was cut by 5 bases, the J end by 3 bases, with 14 bases between. In germline, CDR1 is SGHAT, CDR2 FQNNGV. In DNA, the CDR3 is TGTGCCAGCAGCCAGGGACAAATCTTCTACAATGAGCAGTTCTTC. Translated, it gives CASSQGQIFYNEQFF.

The CDR3 reads CASSPRTSGGQIEETQYF. CDR3 in DNA: TGCGCCAGCAGCCCTCGGACTAGCGGGGGACAGATTGAAGAGACCCAGTACTTC. V gene TRBV4-1 combines with J gene TRBJ2-5; 13 bases agree with TRBD2. CDR3 size: 18 residues. V was clipped by 4 bases and J by 3 bases; unmatched bases: 11. Germline loops: CDR1 MGHRA, CDR2 YSYEKL.

This clone has just a few counts. The rearrangement links TRBV5-1 to TRBJ2-3; TRBD1 agrees at 10 bases. CDR3 length: 16 amino acids. J lost 3 bases, V lost 4 bases, and 8 bases had no gene match. CDR1 is SGHRS, CDR2 YFSETQ, per germline. CDR3 sequence: CASSGQGEGGTDTQYF. The CDR3 nucleotides read TGCGCCAGCAGCGGACAGGGGGAGGGAGGAACAGATACGCAGTATTTT.

This clone appeared a few times. V usage is TRBV7-9 and J usage is TRBJ1-2; D is possibly TRBD1 (5 bases). CDR1 is SEHNR, CDR2 FQNEAQ, per germline (reference sequence). The CDR3 is 16 amino acids. The germline V and J ends were trimmed by 8 bases and 4 bases, with 23 bases remaining between them. The CDR3 protein is CASGKDSLYPGYGYTF. The CDR3 DNA reads as TGTGCCAGCGGTAAAGACAGTCTTTATCCAGGCTATGGCTACACCTTC.

The V gene is TRBV18, the J gene TRBJ1-1; D is undetermined. Germline CDR1 and CDR2: KGHSH and LQKENI. This CDR3 region has 13 residues. Trimming cost V 2 bases and J 5 bases, with 9 bases left between them. The CDR3 DNA is TGTGCCAGCTCACCAAACGGAGGGACTGAAGCTTTCTTT. It yields the protein CASSPNGGTEAFF.

This chain connects TRBV10-2 to TRBJ2-5; D ambiguous. V was trimmed by 6 bases and J by 5 bases, leaving 13 bases between them. This CDR3 is 13 amino acids long. Germline CDR1 and CDR2: WSHSY and SAAADI. The DNA of the CDR3 is TGCGCCAGCAGGGGCCCTGGGCAGGAGACCCAGTACTTC. It is translated as CASRGPGQETQYF.

V and J are TRBV7-3 and TRBJ2-7; D might be TRBD2 (5 bases). There are 13 residues in the CDR3. Between the trimmed V and J ends, which lost 6 bases and 4 bases, there was a span of 13 bases. Germline lookup yields CDR1 SGHTA and CDR2 FQGTGA. DNA of the CDR3: TGTGCCAGCAGAGCGGCACCCGGATACGAGCAGTACTTC. Protein: CASRAAPGYEQYF.

The chain joins TRBV6-6 to TRBJ2-7, with D perhaps matching TRBD1 (5 bases). Germline CDR1 reads MNHNY; CDR2 reads SVGAGI (reference sequence). Trimming removed 2 bases at V and 2 bases at J, with 10 bases between. The CDR3 covers 14 residues. For the CDR3, the DNA is TGTGCCAGCAGTTACACGCAGGGCCCCTACGAGCAGTACTTC. Translating it yields CASSYTQGPYEQYF.

This clone was picked up a small number of times. The rearrangement links TRBV2 to TRBJ1-2; a possible D gene is TRBD1 (5 bases). The CDR3 length is 14 residues. From germline, CDR1 is SNHLY and CDR2 FYNNEI. Trimming stripped 1 base from V and 4 bases from J, with 10 bases between. CDR3 sequence (DNA): TGTGCCAGCAGTGAAGTTTTGGACATCTATGGCTACACCTTC. Its translation: CASSEVLDIYGYTF.